These 23 T cell receptor beta chains share one sample of origin, sequenced in a study of circulating and synovial CD4+ cells in juvenile arthritis. Here immunoSEQ multiplex PCR was the method, and the copy in TCRdb shows in-frame clones only, minus some. This table holds around 32,000 clones, 90% to 95% found once. The sequenced sample was CD4+ T cells from blood. The origin of the receptors is a human donor with juvenile idiopathic arthritis.

This chain uses TRBV5-1 with TRBJ1-1, with 7 bases matching TRBD1. The CDR3 is made up of 17 amino acids. Germline trimming cut 4 bases from V and 0 bases from J; bases unmatched to any gene: 12. Germline CDR1 reads SGHRS; CDR2 reads YFSETQ. CDR3 sequence reads: CASSARQGGGMNTEAFF. CDR3 in DNA: TGCGCCAGCAGCGCTAGACAGGGAGGAGGAATGAACACTGAAGCTTTCTTT.

The chain carries TRBV7-8 and TRBJ2-2; 10 bases map to TRBD1. The germline gives CDR1 SGHVS, CDR2 FQNEAQ. With 4 bases clipped from V and 3 bases from J, the junction kept 2 bases outside the gene matches. This CDR3 comprises 15 residues. The CDR3 nucleotides are TGTGCCAGCAGCTGGACAGGGGGGCACACCGGGGAGCTGTTTTTT. It specifies CASSWTGGHTGELFF.

The chain links TRBV11-2 to TRBJ2-3; D is possibly TRBD2 (6 bases). CDR3 length: 15 residues. Germline V gives CDR1 SGHAT, CDR2 FQNNGV. Trimming shortened V by 3 bases and J by 0 bases, and 10 bases separated the two germline ends. The chain's CDR3 is CASSFRRGSTDTQYF. CDR3 bases: TGTGCCAGCAGCTTCCGACGGGGGAGCACAGATACGCAGTATTTT.

V gene TRBV29-1 combines with J gene TRBJ2-3; D remains ambiguous. Germline V CDR1 and CDR2: SQVTM, ANQGSEA. Trimming pared 4 bases from V and 2 bases from J, leaving 10 bases between. The CDR3 is made up of 13 amino acids. This CDR3 reads CSVAGVHTDTQYF. The DNA for the CDR3 is TGCAGCGTTGCCGGAGTTCACACAGATACGCAGTATTTT.

The rearrangement links TRBV5-4 to TRBJ1-1; TRBD1 is a possible D gene (5 bases). V was clipped by 4 bases and J by 1 base, with 17 bases between them. The germline CDR1 and CDR2 sequences are SGHNT and YYREEE (reference sequence). The CDR3 spans 16 residues. The CDR3 DNA reads TGTGCCAGCAGCGAGGAGGGCAGGGTGCGGAACACTGAAGCTTTCTTT. Translated, it gives CASSEEGRVRNTEAFF.

The rearrangement uses TRBV5-1 and TRBJ2-5, with 9 bases aligning to TRBD1. Unmatched junction bases numbered 7, after V lost 5 bases and J lost 5 bases. The CDR3 has 14 residues. Germline V gene sequence: CDR1 SGHRS, CDR2 YFSETQ. In DNA, the CDR3 is TGCGCCAGCAGATCGACAGGGGGGAGCGAGACCCAGTACTTC. Protein sequence: CASRSTGGSETQYF. The full variable domain, its missing parts supplied by reference TRBV5-1 and TRBJ2-5, is KAGVTQTPRYLIKTRGQQVTLSCSPISGHRSVSWYQQTPGQGLQFLFEYFSETQRNKGNFPGRFSGRQFSNSRSEMNVSTLELGDSALYLCASRSTGGSETQYFGPGTRLLVL.

Worth noting for this clone: The junction departs from germline at one end; a sequencing error may be responsible. Other DNA sequences in the sample encode the same CDR3. CDR3 in amino acids: CAIRGQGANSPLHF. DNA for the CDR3: TGTGCCATCAGGGGACAGGGCGCCAATTCCCCCCTCCACTTT. The genes are TRBV10-3 and TRBJ1-6; TRBD1 aligns across 9 bases. There are 14 residues in the CDR3. The germline CDR1 and CDR2 sequences are ENHRY and SYGVKD.

The CDR3 sequence is CASSHSGGVYGYTF. The CDR3 DNA follows: TGTGCCAGCAGCCATTCAGGGGGCGTCTATGGCTACACCTTC. This sequence joins TRBV27 and TRBJ1-2, with 8 bases lining up with TRBD1. The CDR3 sequence is 14 residues long. CDR1 and CDR2 from the germline V gene are MNHEY and SMNVEV (reference sequence). J gave up 4 bases and V 6 bases, and 7 bases lay outside the gene matches.

The chain links TRBV18 to TRBJ1-5; TRBD1 matches 7 bases. The germline CDR1 and CDR2 sequences are KGHSH and LQKENI. V was pared by 1 base and J by 3 bases, with 6 bases of the junction left unmatched. This CDR3 spans 16 amino acids. The chain's CDR3 is CASSPQGAQNNQPQHF. DNA of the CDR3: TGTGCCAGCTCACCACAGGGGGCGCAGAACAATCAGCCCCAGCATTTT.

This chain uses TRBV2 with TRBJ2-2, with TRBD1 as a possible D gene (6 bases). V was trimmed by 2 bases and J by 4 bases, leaving 11 bases between them. The CDR3 runs to 15 residues. Germline-derived CDR1 and CDR2 are SNHLY and FYNNEI. The CDR3 bases are TGTGCCAGCAGTGAATTTGGCAGGGGCACCGGGGAGCTGTTTTTT. It codes for CASSEFGRGTGELFF.

CDR3 residues: CASSWGVGGYEQYF. The CDR3 coding sequence is TGTGCCAGCAGCTGGGGAGTGGGGGGATACGAGCAGTACTTC. The chain carries TRBV7-8 and TRBJ2-7; D is possibly TRBD2 (6 bases). This CDR3 has 14 amino acids. The V gene lost 4 bases and the J gene lost 4 bases, with 14 bases spanning the gap. Germline loops: CDR1 SGHVS, CDR2 FQNEAQ.

This chain links TRBV5-1 with TRBJ2-5; the match to TRBD1 covers 9 bases. This CDR3 region has 14 residues. Trimming cost V 4 bases and J 3 bases; bases outside gene matches: 4. Per germline, CDR1 SGHRS and CDR2 YFSETQ. The CDR3: CASSSGTGKETQYF. The CDR3 DNA reads as TGCGCCAGCAGCAGTGGGACAGGGAAAGAGACCCAGTACTTC.

This clone came up once. The CDR3 coding sequence is TGTGCCAGCAGCCAAGATCAGACAGGGGGCGGTTCGGGGGCCAACGTCCTGACTTTC. Translation gives CASSQDQTGGGSGANVLTF. The gene calls are TRBV4-2 and TRBJ2-6, with TRBD1 identical over 10 bases. The CDR3 is 19 residues long. Germline V lookup: CDR1 LGHNA, CDR2 YNFKEQ. Trimming removed 0 bases from V and 4 bases from J; junction bases left unmatched: 9.

As regards this clone: The junction and the germline gene differ at one end; a read error may be behind it. V and J are TRBV7-9 and TRBJ2-1; 7 nucleotides line up with TRBD1. Per the germline V gene, CDR1 is SEHNR and CDR2 is FQNEAQ (reference sequence). The CDR3 is made up of 15 amino acids. The CDR3: CASSLAGTAYNEQFF. The CDR3 DNA reads TGTGCCAGCAGCCTAGCCGGGACAGCCTACAATGAGCAGTTCTTC.

This sequence joins TRBV4-2 and TRBJ2-2, with 9 bases identical to TRBD1. This CDR3 is built from 16 residues. V was clipped by 4 bases and J by 5 bases; unmatched bases: 8. In germline, CDR1 is LGHNA, CDR2 YNFKEQ. The CDR3 DNA follows: TGTGCCAGCAGCCCTACCGGGACAGGGAAGACCGGGGAGCTGTTTTTT. It is translated as CASSPTGTGKTGELFF.

The CDR3 nucleotides read TGTGCCAGCAGTTTAAGGCTGTTTGGAGCCGGGGAGCTGTTTTTT. The encoded protein is CASSLRLFGAGELFF. The J gene is TRBJ2-2, the V gene TRBV28; no clear D. Deletions cut 2 bases from V and 6 bases from J, with 13 bases between. CDR1 and CDR2 from the germline V gene are MDHEN and SYDVKM. The CDR3 has 15 amino acids.

The chain couples TRBV30 to TRBJ2-7; D not certain. The ends were cut back, 4 bases at V and 2 bases at J, with 12 bases in the middle. This CDR3 spans 13 amino acids. CDR1 and CDR2 from the germline V gene are GTSNPN and SVGIG (reference sequence). In DNA, the CDR3 is TGTGCCTGGACCCGGGTCCTCGCCTACGAGCAGTACTTC. It yields the protein CAWTRVLAYEQYF. Supplemented by reference TRBV30 and TRBJ2-7, the full variable domain reads SQTIHQWPATLVQPVGSPLSLECTVEGTSNPNLYWYRQAAGRGLQLLFYSVGIGQISSEVPQNLSASRPQDRQFILSSKKLLLSDSGFYLCAWTRVLAYEQYFGPGTRLTVT.

V is TRBV11-3 and J is TRBJ1-1; D is possibly TRBD1 (6 bases). Trimming stripped 0 bases from V and 0 bases from J, with 11 bases between. Germline CDR1 SGHNT, CDR2 YENEEA. The CDR3 is made up of 16 amino acids. In nucleotides, the CDR3 is TGTGCCAGCAGCTTAGAGTGGGGGGGCTTGAACACTGAAGCTTTCTTT. This encodes CASSLEWGGLNTEAFF. Looking up the rest from reference TRBV11-3 and TRBJ1-1 gives the full variable domain: EAGVVQSPRYKIIEKKQPVAFWCNPISGHNTLYWYLQNLGQGPELLIRYENEEAVDDSQLPKDRFSAERLKGVDSTLKIQPAELGDSAVYLCASSLEWGGLNTEAFFGQGTRLTVV.

V is TRBV7-2 and J is TRBJ1-4, with D maybe TRBD1 (6 bases). The CDR3 totals 16 residues. Germline loops: CDR1 SGHTA, CDR2 FQGNSA. V lost 4 bases and J lost 0, with 12 bases in between. CDR3 residues: CASSSRQVATNEKLFF. In DNA form, the CDR3 reads TGTGCCAGCAGCTCTAGACAGGTAGCAACTAATGAAAAACTGTTTTTT.

The CDR3 coding sequence is TGCGCCAGCAGCTTCAGCGGGGGGAACAATGAGCAGTTCTTC. Translating gives CASSFSGGNNEQFF. The genes are TRBV5-1 and TRBJ2-1; 9 bases line up with TRBD2. The CDR3 has 14 amino acids. Germline-derived CDR1 and CDR2 are SGHRS and YFSETQ. Trimming cost V 2 bases and J 5 bases; bases outside gene matches: 2. Full variable domain (remainder filled in from reference TRBV5-1 and TRBJ2-1): KAGVTQTPRYLIKTRGQQVTLSCSPISGHRSVSWYQQTPGQGLQFLFEYFSETQRNKGNFPGRFSGRQFSNSRSEMNVSTLELGDSALYLCASSFSGGNNEQFFGPGTRLTVL.

The chain joins TRBV28 to TRBJ2-7, with 8 bases that match TRBD1. Germline CDR1 reads MDHEN; CDR2 reads SYDVKM. V dropped 3 bases and J dropped 11; count of bases not matched to a gene: 12. This CDR3 region has 14 residues. The CDR3, as DNA: TGTGCCAGCAGTTTCATGCAGGGGGCTGGTTGGGAGTACTTC. Translated, it gives CASSFMQGAGWEYF.

The chain combines TRBV6-6 with TRBJ2-1, with TRBD2 matching 9 bases. The junction had 9 bases not matched to a gene; V was cut back by 5 bases and J by 4 bases. Germline CDR1 is MNHNY and CDR2 is SVGAGI (reference sequence). This CDR3 has 16 residues. CDR3 in DNA: TGTGCCAGCAGTAATCGAGCGGGAGGTCTGTACAATGAGCAGTTCTTC. Encoded protein: CASSNRAGGLYNEQFF.

The chain links TRBV6-4 to TRBJ2-1, with TRBD1 identical over 9 bases. The V and J ends lost 2 bases and 8 bases, in that order; junction bases with no gene match: 4. The CDR3 covers 14 residues. Germline CDR1 is MRHNA and CDR2 is SNTAGT. The CDR3 nucleotides read TGTGCCAGCAGTGACGAACAGGGGGCGTATGAGCAGTTCTTC. Translated: CASSDEQGAYEQFF.